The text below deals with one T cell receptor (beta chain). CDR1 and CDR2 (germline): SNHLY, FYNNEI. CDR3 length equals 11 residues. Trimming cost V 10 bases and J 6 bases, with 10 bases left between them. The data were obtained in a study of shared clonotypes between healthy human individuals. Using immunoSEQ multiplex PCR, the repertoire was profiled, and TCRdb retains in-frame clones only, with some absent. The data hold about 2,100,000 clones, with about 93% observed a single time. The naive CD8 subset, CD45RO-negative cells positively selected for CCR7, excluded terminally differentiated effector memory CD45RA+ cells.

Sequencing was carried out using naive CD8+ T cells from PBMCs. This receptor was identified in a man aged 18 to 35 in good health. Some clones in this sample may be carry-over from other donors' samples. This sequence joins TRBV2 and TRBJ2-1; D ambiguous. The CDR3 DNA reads TGTGCCAACAACCTTTTCAATGAGCAGTTCTTC. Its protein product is CANNLFNEQFF.